The 14 T cell receptor beta chains below come from one sample, sequenced in a study of identical twins. TCRdb re-called the 5' RACE reads with MiXCR, one entry per CDR3 protein. This table holds 200,000 to 250,000 distinct CDR3 sequences, 5% to 7% found once. This sample was also put to use in a study of T cells expressing NK-cell markers.

Sequenced: CD8+ T cells sorted from blood. The origin of the receptors is a woman younger than 30 in good health.

This clonotype was observed many times. This chain connects TRBV29-1 to TRBJ2-5; 9 bases are a match to TRBD1. With V trimmed by 6 bases and J by 5 bases, 7 bases remained unmatched. The CDR3 has 13 amino acids. Germline loops: CDR1 SQVTM, CDR2 ANQGSEA. This CDR3 reads CSVARDRAETQYF. CDR3 DNA: TGCAGCGTCGCGCGGGACAGGGCGGAGACCCAGTACTTC.

The sample holds a few counts of this clonotype. The J gene is TRBJ2-3, the V gene TRBV12-3 or TRBV12-4; D may be TRBD1 or TRBD2 (6 bases each). The ends were cut back, 5 bases at V and 4 bases at J, with 19 bases in the middle. CDR3 length equals 16 residues. CDR3 loop: CASSPAKGGGADTQYF. CDR3 DNA: TGTGCCAGCAGTCCTGCCAAGGGGGGAGGTGCAGATACGCAGTATTTT.

In this sample, this clonotype turned up a few times. The CDR3 is CASSFISGRVSRTDTQYF. CDR3 sequence (DNA): TGTGCCAGCAGTTTTATCAGCGGGAGGGTTAGTCGGACAGATACGCAGTATTTT. J is TRBJ2-3 and V is TRBV12-3 or TRBV12-4; 10 nucleotides match TRBD2. The CDR3 consists of 18 residues. The V and J ends lost 3 bases and 3 bases, in that order; junction bases with no gene match: 12.

This clonotype has just a few counts. The chain links TRBV2 to TRBJ2-3; D not resolved. Trimming removed 6 bases at V and 0 bases at J, with 13 bases between. Germline V gene data show CDR1 as SNHLY and CDR2 as FYNNEI. The CDR3 consists of 15 residues. CDR3 protein: CASSFMGRSTDTQYF. Written as DNA, the CDR3 is TGTGCCAGCAGCTTTATGGGCCGTAGCACAGATACGCAGTATTTT.

This clonotype has just a few counts. This rearrangement joins TRBV28 to TRBJ1-3; no definite D call. This CDR3 is 14 amino acids long. The ends were cut back, 7 bases at V and 0 bases at J, with 10 bases in the middle. Germline values: CDR1 MDHEN, CDR2 SYDVKM. Written as DNA, the CDR3 is TGTGCCAGCAACCCGGCGGACTCTGGAAACACCATATATTTT. Protein product: CASNPADSGNTIYF.

This clonotype is judged medium-sized. The chain couples TRBV4-1 to TRBJ1-1, with D possibly TRBD1 on 5 matching bases. V gave up 4 bases and J gave up 3 bases, with 21 bases separating them. CDR3 length: 17 amino acids. Germline V lookup: CDR1 MGHRA, CDR2 YSYEKL. The CDR3 region is CASSPLAGTISDTEAFF. DNA for the CDR3: TGCGCCAGCAGCCCCCTGGCCGGGACTATAAGTGACACTGAAGCTTTCTTT.

The V call is TRBV10-3, the J call TRBJ2-2; 7 nucleotides align to TRBD2. The CDR3 loop spans 13 amino acids. Germline CDR1 ENHRY, CDR2 SYGVKD. V was pared by 8 bases and J by 0 bases, with 0 bases of the junction left unmatched. CDR3: CAIAGANTGELFF. CDR3 sequence (DNA): TGTGCCATCGCGGGGGCGAACACCGGGGAGCTGTTTTTT.

This chain joins TRBV12-3 or TRBV12-4 and TRBJ1-2; D may be TRBD1 (5 bases). This CDR3 comprises 15 residues. Between the trimmed V and J ends, which lost 3 bases and 4 bases, there was a span of 15 bases. The CDR3, as DNA: TGTGCCAGCAGTTTCGGGGAGGACACCCTCTATGGCTACACCTTC. Protein: CASSFGEDTLYGYTF.

This clonotype occurred many times. The J gene is TRBJ2-4, the V gene TRBV27, with a possible D match to TRBD1 (5 bases). V was trimmed by 6 bases and J by 2 bases, leaving 17 bases between them. Germline V lookup: CDR1 MNHEY, CDR2 SMNVEV (reference sequence). This CDR3 has 16 residues. This CDR3 is CASRPIKAGSKNIQYF. The CDR3 nucleotides are TGTGCCAGCAGGCCCATTAAGGCAGGGTCCAAAAACATTCAGTACTTC.

This clonotype occurred a few times. The chain links TRBV11-2 to TRBJ1-1; D remains ambiguous. From germline, CDR1 is SGHAT and CDR2 FQNNGV. This CDR3 comprises 11 residues. The ends were cut back, 7 bases at V and 6 bases at J, with 9 bases in the middle. CDR3 loop: CASKGWPEAFF. The CDR3 nucleotides read TGTGCCAGCAAAGGGTGGCCTGAAGCTTTCTTT.

This clonotype was observed at least ten times. CDR3 in amino acids: CASSSGVNYGYTF. The CDR3 DNA reads as TGTGCCAGCAGTTCGGGGGTCAACTATGGCTACACCTTC. The J gene is TRBJ1-2, the V gene TRBV6-4; D might be TRBD1 (5 bases). Trimming took 5 bases from V and 2 from J, leaving 9 bases between them. From germline, CDR1 is MRHNA and CDR2 SNTAGT. The CDR3 covers 13 residues.

With respect to this clonotype: The CDR3 does not end in the conserved phenylalanine or tryptophan, so this is likely a read error. The chain carries TRBV9 and TRBJ2-2; 8 positions match TRBD2. J lost 3 bases, V lost 0 bases, and 7 bases had no gene match. The CDR3 consists of 17 residues. Per germline, CDR1 SGDLS and CDR2 YYNGEE. The CDR3 reads CASSVGPSGRHTGELFL. For the CDR3, the DNA is TGTGCCAGCAGCGTAGGGCCTAGCGGGCGCCACACCGGGGAGCTGTTTTTA.

The table lists this clonotype with a few counts. V usage is TRBV12-3 or TRBV12-4 and J usage is TRBJ2-7, with 8 bases aligning to TRBD1. The CDR3 extends over 14 amino acids. V lost 5 bases and J lost 3; bases outside the gene matches: 6. Here the CDR3 reads CASSVGQGIYEQYF. The CDR3, as DNA: TGTGCCAGCAGTGTCGGACAGGGAATCTACGAGCAGTACTTC.

CDR3 nucleotide sequence: TGCGCCAGCAGCCAGGGATCGGTCCAAGAGACCCAGTACTTC. Its translation is CASSQGSVQETQYF. V and J are TRBV4-1 and TRBJ2-5; D call uncertain. Germline CDR1 is MGHRA and CDR2 is YSYEKL. The length of the CDR3 is 14 residues. V lost 3 bases to trimming and J lost 1 base, with 9 bases between them.